The entry that follows covers one T cell receptor beta chain sequence. The record originates from a study of blood T cell repertoires in COVID-19. Study-wide context: Spain, Italy and the United States supplied samples that represented acute and convalescent COVID-19. PBMCs, B-cell-depleted T cells, or T cells were the source of the cDNA or gDNA that made up the material.

Original handling: The authors estimated nucleated cell counts from reference gene primer amplification. TCRdb's table, derived via immunoSEQ multiplex PCR, lists solely in-frame clones and lacks some. V and J calls plus clone size are reproduced from that table; the DNA served to infer D and trimming. The sample has tens of thousands of clones, about 86% seen once; the top ten hold about 14%. CDR1 and CDR2 (germline): MDHEN, SYDVKM. The CDR3 contains 15 residues. With 6 bases clipped from V and 6 bases from J, the junction kept 6 bases outside the gene matches. This sequence originates from a human donor in a cohort sampled during active COVID-19. This chain connects TRBV28 to TRBJ2-1, with 12 bases identical to TRBD2. Sequenced material: peripheral blood. CDR3 residues: CASRTGLAGANEQFF. DNA of the CDR3: TGTGCCAGCAGGACGGGACTAGCGGGCGCCAATGAGCAGTTCTTC.